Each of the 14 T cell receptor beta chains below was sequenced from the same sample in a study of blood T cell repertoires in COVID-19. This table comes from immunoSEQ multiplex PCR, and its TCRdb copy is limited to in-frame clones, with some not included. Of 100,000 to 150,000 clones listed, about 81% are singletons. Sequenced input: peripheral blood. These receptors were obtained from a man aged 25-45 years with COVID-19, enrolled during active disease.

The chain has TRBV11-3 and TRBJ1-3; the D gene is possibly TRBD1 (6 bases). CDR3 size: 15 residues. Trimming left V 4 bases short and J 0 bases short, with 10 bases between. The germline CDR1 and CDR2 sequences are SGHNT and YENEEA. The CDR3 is CASSSDRSSGNTIYF. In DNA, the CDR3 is TGTGCCAGCAGCTCCGACAGGAGCTCTGGAAACACCATATATTTT.

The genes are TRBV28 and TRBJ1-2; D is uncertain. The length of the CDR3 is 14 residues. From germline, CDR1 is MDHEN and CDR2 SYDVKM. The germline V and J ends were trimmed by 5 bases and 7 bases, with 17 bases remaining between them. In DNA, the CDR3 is TGTGCCAGCAGTGGACCGGGCCCGGAGGGTGGCTACACCTTC. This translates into CASSGPGPEGGYTF.

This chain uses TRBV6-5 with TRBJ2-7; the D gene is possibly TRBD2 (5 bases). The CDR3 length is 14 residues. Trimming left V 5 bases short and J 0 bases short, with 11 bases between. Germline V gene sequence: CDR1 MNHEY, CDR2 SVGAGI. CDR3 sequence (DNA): TGTGCCAGCAGTCGGGATCCTAGCTCCTACGAGCAGTACTTC. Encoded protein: CASSRDPSSYEQYF.

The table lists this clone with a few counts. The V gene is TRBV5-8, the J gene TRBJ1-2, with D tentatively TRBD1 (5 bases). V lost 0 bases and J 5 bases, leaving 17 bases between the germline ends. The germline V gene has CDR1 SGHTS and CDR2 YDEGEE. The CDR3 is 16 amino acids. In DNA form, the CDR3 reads TGTGCCAGCAGCTTGGCCGTCGGGGGTGTAGGGTATGGCTACACCTTC. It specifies CASSLAVGGVGYGYTF.

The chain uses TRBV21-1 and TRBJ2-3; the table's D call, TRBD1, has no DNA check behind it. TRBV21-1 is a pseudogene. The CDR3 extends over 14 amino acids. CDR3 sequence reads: CASSRMDDMDTQYF. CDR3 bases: TGTGCCAGCAGCCGGATGGATGACATGGATACGCAGTATTTT.

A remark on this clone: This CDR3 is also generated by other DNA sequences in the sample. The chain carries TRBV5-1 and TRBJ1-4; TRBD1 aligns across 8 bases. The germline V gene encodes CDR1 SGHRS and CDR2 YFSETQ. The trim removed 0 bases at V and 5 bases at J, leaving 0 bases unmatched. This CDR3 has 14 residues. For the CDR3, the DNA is TGCGCCAGCAGCTTGGGACAGGGGAATGAAAAACTGTTTTTT. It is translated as CASSLGQGNEKLFF.

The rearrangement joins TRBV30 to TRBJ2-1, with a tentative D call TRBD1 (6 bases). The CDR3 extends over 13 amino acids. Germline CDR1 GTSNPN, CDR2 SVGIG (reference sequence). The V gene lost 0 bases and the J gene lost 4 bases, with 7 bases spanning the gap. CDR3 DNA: TGTGCCTGGAGTGTAGGGGGTTACAATGAGCAGTTCTTC. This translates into CAWSVGGYNEQFF.

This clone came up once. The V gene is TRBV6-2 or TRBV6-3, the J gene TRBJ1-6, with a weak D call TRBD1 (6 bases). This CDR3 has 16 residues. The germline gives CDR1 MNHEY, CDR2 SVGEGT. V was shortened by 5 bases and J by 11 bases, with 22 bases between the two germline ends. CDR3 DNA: TGTGCCAGCAGTGTCATCCCCGGGACAAGTTGGACACCCCTCCACTTT. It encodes CASSVIPGTSWTPLHF.

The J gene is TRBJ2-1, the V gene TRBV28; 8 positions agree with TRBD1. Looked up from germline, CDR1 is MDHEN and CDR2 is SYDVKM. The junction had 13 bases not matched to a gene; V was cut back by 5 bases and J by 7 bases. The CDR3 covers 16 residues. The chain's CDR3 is CASSPLIQGESNEQFF. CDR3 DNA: TGTGCCAGCAGTCCGCTAATACAGGGGGAGTCGAATGAGCAGTTCTTC.

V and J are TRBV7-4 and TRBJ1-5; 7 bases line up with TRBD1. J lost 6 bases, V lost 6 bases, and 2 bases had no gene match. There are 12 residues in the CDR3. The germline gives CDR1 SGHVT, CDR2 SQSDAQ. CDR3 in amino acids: CASSRQGQPQHF. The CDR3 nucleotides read TGTGCCAGCAGTCGACAGGGTCAGCCCCAGCATTTT.

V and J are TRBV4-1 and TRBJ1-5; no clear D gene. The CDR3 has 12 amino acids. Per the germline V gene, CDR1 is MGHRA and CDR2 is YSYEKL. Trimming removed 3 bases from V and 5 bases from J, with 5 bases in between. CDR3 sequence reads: CASSQGDQPQHF. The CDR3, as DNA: TGCGCCAGCAGCCAGGGAGATCAGCCCCAGCATTTT.

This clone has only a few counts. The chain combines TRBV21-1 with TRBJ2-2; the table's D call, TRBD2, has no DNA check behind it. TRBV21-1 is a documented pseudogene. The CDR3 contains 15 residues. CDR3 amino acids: CASSISSLGSGELFF. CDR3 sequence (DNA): TGTGCCAGCAGCATTTCTAGCCTCGGGAGCGGGGAGCTGTTTTTT.

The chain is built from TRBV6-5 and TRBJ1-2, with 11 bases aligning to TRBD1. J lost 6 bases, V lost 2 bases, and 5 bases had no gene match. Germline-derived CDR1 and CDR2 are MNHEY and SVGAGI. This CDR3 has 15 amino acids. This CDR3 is CASSYGTGGPDGYTF. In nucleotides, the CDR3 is TGTGCCAGCAGTTACGGGACAGGGGGGCCTGATGGCTACACCTTC.

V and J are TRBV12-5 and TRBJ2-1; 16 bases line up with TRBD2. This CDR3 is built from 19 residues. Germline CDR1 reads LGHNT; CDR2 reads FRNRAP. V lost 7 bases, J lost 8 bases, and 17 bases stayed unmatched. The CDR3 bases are TGTGCTAGTGCCCTTAACTCCAGGGGACTAGCGGGGGGGCGGCATGAGCAGTTCTTC. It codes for CASALNSRGLAGGRHEQFF.